The next 32 T cell receptor beta chains were all read from a single sample in a study of shared clonotypes between healthy human individuals (dated by TCRdb to between 2020 and 2021). Libraries were made using the immunoSEQ multiplex PCR assay. Imported from immuneACCESS, the table was reduced by TCRdb to in-frame sequences with V and J called. These copies leave out some clones; in studies compared against another copy, an unresolved V gene accounts for under half, and the cause of the remainder is not known. The table for this sample lists millions of clones; approximately 90% of them were counted only once. The ten largest account for under 0.15% of the sample. Sample: naive CD4+ T cells sorted from blood. The cell subset or site label, read with the paper, signifies: CD45RA+ positively selected. The receptors here all came from a man younger than 30 in good health.

The chain uses TRBV2 and TRBJ2-5; 7 positions match TRBD2. V gave up 4 bases and J gave up 5 bases; unmatched junction bases: 10. CDR1 and CDR2 from the germline V gene are SNHLY and FYNNEI. The CDR3 has 15 amino acids. The CDR3 here is CASSGSGALGETQYF. CDR3 bases: TGTGCCAGCAGTGGAAGCGGGGCCCTGGGGGAGACCCAGTACTTC. The full variable domain, with the rest looked up from reference TRBV2 and TRBJ2-5, is EPEVTQTPSHQVTQMGQEVILRCVPISNHLYFYWYRQILGQKVEFLVSFYNNEISEKSEIFDDQFSVERPDGSNFTLKIRSTKLEDSAMYFCASSGSGALGETQYFGPGTRLLVL.

Regarding this clone: Other DNA sequences in the sample encode the same CDR3. The chain employs TRBV5-6 and TRBJ2-1; no firm D call. Trimming removed 0 bases at V and 6 bases at J, with 13 bases between. The CDR3 is made up of 15 amino acids. Germline loops: CDR1 SGHDT, CDR2 YYEEEE. The DNA of the CDR3 is TGTGCCAGCAGCTTGGTAGCCACCCCTGGCAATGAGCAGTTCTTC. Translated, it gives CASSLVATPGNEQFF.

The CDR3 region is CASSLPFGFSSNQPQHF. Here the CDR3 DNA reads TGTGCCAGCAGTTTGCCCTTTGGGTTTTCTAGCAATCAGCCCCAGCATTTT. The rearrangement links TRBV28 to TRBJ1-5; no clear D. V lost 3 bases to trimming and J lost 0 bases, with 15 bases between them. Looked up from germline, CDR1 is MDHEN and CDR2 is SYDVKM. The CDR3 sequence is 17 residues long.

The chain uses TRBV27 and TRBJ2-3, with 10 bases matching TRBD1. The germline V gene encodes CDR1 MNHEY and CDR2 SMNVEV (reference sequence). The CDR3 sequence is 15 residues long. Germline trimming cut 5 bases from V and 4 bases from J; bases unmatched to any gene: 6. The CDR3 is CASSKGQGRADTQYF. CDR3 nucleotide sequence: TGTGCCAGCAGTAAGGGACAGGGGCGGGCAGATACGCAGTATTTT.

V is TRBV19 and J is TRBJ2-2; 8 bases are shared with TRBD1. Trimming at V came to 1 base and at J to 6 bases, leaving 7 bases not matched to a gene. Germline V lookup: CDR1 LNHDA, CDR2 SQIVND (reference sequence). There are 16 residues in the CDR3. CDR3: CASSIGDQGASGELFF. CDR3 bases: TGTGCCAGTAGTATAGGGGATCAGGGGGCCTCCGGGGAGCTGTTTTTT. Drawing the rest from reference TRBV19 and TRBJ2-2, the complete variable domain is DGGITQSPKYLFRKEGQNVTLSCEQNLNHDAMYWYRQDPGQGLRLIYYSQIVNDFQKGDIAEGYSVSREKKESFPLTVTSAQKNPTAFYLCASSIGDQGASGELFFGEGSRLTVL.

This clone has just one count. This sequence joins TRBV5-6 and TRBJ1-2, with D hard to call. From germline, CDR1 is SGHDT and CDR2 YYEEEE. The V and J ends lost 4 bases and 7 bases respectively, with 14 bases between them. This CDR3 spans 13 amino acids. The CDR3 reads CASSPKAAGGYTF. The CDR3 DNA reads TGTGCCAGCAGCCCCAAGGCCGCTGGTGGCTACACCTTC.

This clone has a single count. Different DNA sequences within this sample yield the same CDR3. This chain links TRBV6-1 with TRBJ2-7; no firm D call. Trimming stripped 7 bases from V and 1 base from J, with 5 bases between. This CDR3 is built from 11 residues. The germline V gene encodes CDR1 MNHNS and CDR2 SASEGT. CDR3 region: CASILSYEQYF. DNA for the CDR3: TGTGCCAGCATCCTATCCTACGAGCAGTACTTC.

V is TRBV9 and J is TRBJ2-7, with 9 bases aligning to TRBD2. Germline CDR1 SGDLS, CDR2 YYNGEE. The CDR3 spans 16 residues. With V trimmed by 4 bases and J by 6 bases, 14 bases remained unmatched. The CDR3 coding sequence is TGTGCCAGCAGCTTCCGAGCGGGAGGAACAAGGGTCGAGCAGTACTTC. Its translation: CASSFRAGGTRVEQYF.

The chain joins TRBV27 to TRBJ2-5, with D uncertain. Looked up from germline, CDR1 is MNHEY and CDR2 is SMNVEV (reference sequence). Trimming left V 6 bases short and J 2 bases short, with 7 bases between. This CDR3 spans 12 amino acids. CDR3 in amino acids: CASRRNQETQYF. The CDR3 region has the DNA TGTGCCAGCAGAAGGAATCAAGAGACCCAGTACTTC.

The chain carries TRBV14 and TRBJ1-2, with D uncertain. Germline V gene sequence: CDR1 SGHDN, CDR2 FVKESK. This CDR3 is 13 amino acids long. Trimming took off 4 bases at V and 7 bases at J, with 13 bases between the two ends. The CDR3 sequence is CASSLLAEGGYTF. DNA of the CDR3: TGTGCCAGCAGCCTTCTTGCGGAGGGTGGCTACACCTTC.

This chain uses TRBV11-3 with TRBJ1-1; 8 bases are shared with TRBD1. The junction had 6 bases not matched to a gene; V was cut back by 5 bases and J by 4 bases. Germline values: CDR1 SGHNT, CDR2 YENEEA. The CDR3 is made up of 14 amino acids. CDR3 residues: CASSRGQGSTEAFF. The DNA for the CDR3 is TGTGCCAGCAGCCGAGGACAGGGTAGCACTGAAGCTTTCTTT. Combining the CDR3 with reference TRBV11-3 and TRBJ1-1 gives the whole variable domain EAGVVQSPRYKIIEKKQPVAFWCNPISGHNTLYWYLQNLGQGPELLIRYENEEAVDDSQLPKDRFSAERLKGVDSTLKIQPAELGDSAVYLCASSRGQGSTEAFFGQGTRLTVV.

The chain recombines TRBV6-5 with TRBJ1-1, with D unclear. The V gene's germline CDR1 is MNHEY and CDR2 SVGAGI. This CDR3 spans 13 amino acids. V was shortened by 2 bases and J by 1 base, with 5 bases between the two germline ends. CDR3 bases: TGTGCCAGCAGTTACAAGGCGAACACTGAAGCTTTCTTT. This translates into CASSYKANTEAFF.

The gene calls are TRBV30 and TRBJ1-5; the match to TRBD1 covers 7 bases. CDR3 length equals 14 residues. V lost 4 bases and J lost 5; bases outside the gene matches: 8. Germline V gives CDR1 GTSNPN, CDR2 SVGIG (reference sequence). For the CDR3, the DNA is TGTGCCTGGATCAAGTTAGGGGGCGATCAGCCCCAGCATTTT. This encodes CAWIKLGGDQPQHF. Variable domain in full (rest from reference TRBV30 and TRBJ1-5): SQTIHQWPATLVQPVGSPLSLECTVEGTSNPNLYWYRQAAGRGLQLLFYSVGIGQISSEVPQNLSASRPQDRQFILSSKKLLLSDSGFYLCAWIKLGGDQPQHFGDGTRLSIL.

CDR3 sequence: CASSLTGRETQYF. CDR3 sequence (DNA): TGTGCCAGCAGCCTGACGGGGAGAGAGACCCAGTACTTC. This chain connects TRBV9 to TRBJ2-5, with D perhaps TRBD2 (5 bases). The CDR3 is 13 amino acids. In germline, CDR1 is SGDLS, CDR2 YYNGEE. Trimming took off 4 bases at V and 4 bases at J, with 11 bases between the two ends.

This chain links TRBV6-6 with TRBJ2-3; TRBD1 is a possible D gene (6 bases). V was clipped by 7 bases and J by 5 bases, with 13 bases between them. Germline CDR1 and CDR2: MNHNY and SVGAGI (reference sequence). The CDR3 is 13 amino acids. As DNA, the CDR3 is TGTGCCAGCACCCCCCGAGGGGGAGATACGCAGTATTTT. Protein product: CASTPRGGDTQYF.

The chain employs TRBV5-1 and TRBJ2-1; the match to TRBD2 covers 9 bases. Germline trimming cut 4 bases from V and 0 bases from J; bases unmatched to any gene: 2. Germline CDR1 and CDR2: SGHRS and YFSETQ. The CDR3 has 15 amino acids. CDR3 sequence reads: CASSVGLASYNEQFF. As DNA, the CDR3 is TGCGCCAGCAGCGTGGGACTAGCCTCCTACAATGAGCAGTTCTTC.

The genes are TRBV6-5 and TRBJ1-1; D gene unclear. Germline V lookup: CDR1 MNHEY, CDR2 SVGAGI. V dropped 5 bases and J dropped 2 bases, with 12 bases sitting between them. The CDR3 contains 14 residues. The CDR3 DNA reads as TGTGCCAGCAGTCTACAAAGTTCAAACACTGAAGCTTTCTTT. Translated, it gives CASSLQSSNTEAFF.

This clone was seen once. This chain uses TRBV9 with TRBJ2-1; a possible D gene is TRBD2 (5 bases). Germline V gene lookup returns CDR1 SGDLS and CDR2 YYNGEE. Trimming pared 4 bases from V and 9 bases from J, leaving 20 bases between. The CDR3 runs 15 residues. The CDR3 DNA sequence: TGTGCCAGCAGCTTATCGGGCCAGACCGGAGGTGAGCAGTTCTTC. Translated: CASSLSGQTGGEQFF.

A word on this clone: This same CDR3 is encoded by further DNA sequences in the sample. The CDR3 nucleotides are TGTGCCAGCAGTCAAGGACAGTCGTACGAGCAGTACTTC. Translation: CASSQGQSYEQYF. V and J are TRBV6-5 and TRBJ2-7; D is possibly TRBD1 (6 bases). The CDR3 has 13 residues. Germline lookup yields CDR1 MNHEY and CDR2 SVGAGI. Deletions cut 5 bases from V and 4 bases from J, with 12 bases between.

The chain recombines TRBV12-5 with TRBJ2-1; 12 bases fit TRBD2. After removal of 3 bases from V and 4 bases from J, the junction contained 1 base not matched to a gene. This CDR3 is 15 amino acids long. From germline, CDR1 is LGHNT and CDR2 FRNRAP. The CDR3: CASGFGLAGYNEQFF. CDR3 sequence (DNA): TGTGCTAGTGGTTTCGGACTAGCGGGATACAATGAGCAGTTCTTC.

On this clone itself: The same CDR3 also results from other DNA sequences found in this sample. The chain has TRBV18 and TRBJ1-5, with D unclear. The length of the CDR3 is 14 residues. Looked up from germline, CDR1 is KGHSH and CDR2 is LQKENI. V lost 0 bases, J lost 7 bases, and 10 bases lay in between. The CDR3 protein is CASSPPGRSQPQHF. The CDR3 DNA is TGTGCCAGCTCACCACCGGGCAGGTCCCAGCCCCAGCATTTT.

The chain joins TRBV6-1 to TRBJ1-5; D remains ambiguous. Trimming took off 1 base at V and 7 bases at J, with 20 bases between the two ends. This CDR3 region has 17 residues. In germline, CDR1 is MNHNS, CDR2 SASEGT. CDR3 residues: CASSEGLAIVGRQPQHF. The CDR3 DNA is TGTGCCAGCAGTGAAGGCTTGGCAATAGTGGGAAGGCAGCCCCAGCATTTT.

About this clone itself: The same CDR3 also results from other DNA sequences found in this sample. The CDR3 DNA is TGTGCCAGTAGTCCGCAGGGGAGCAATCAGCCCCAGCATTTT. Its translation is CASSPQGSNQPQHF. The chain combines TRBV19 with TRBJ1-5, with a weak D call TRBD1 (6 bases). V lost 5 bases to trimming and J lost 1 base, with 9 bases between them. Germline V gene lookup returns CDR1 LNHDA and CDR2 SQIVND (reference sequence). This CDR3 is built from 14 residues.

The chain links TRBV5-1 to TRBJ1-6; 7 bases fit TRBD1. The CDR3 runs to 15 residues. CDR1 and CDR2 (germline): SGHRS, YFSETQ. Trimming at V came to 3 bases and at J to 8 bases, leaving 8 bases not matched to a gene. The DNA for the CDR3 is TGCGCCAGCAGCTCCTCGACAGGGAAATATTCACCCCTCCACTTT. Its protein product is CASSSSTGKYSPLHF.

The chain has TRBV9 and TRBJ1-4; 10 nucleotides line up with TRBD1. V dropped 4 bases and J dropped 5; count of bases not matched to a gene: 5. The germline CDR1 and CDR2 sequences are SGDLS and YYNGEE. This CDR3 is 15 amino acids long. CDR3 DNA sequence: TGTGCCAGCAGCACCCGGGACAGGGGAAATGAAAAACTGTTTTTT. Amino acids: CASSTRDRGNEKLFF.

The chain combines TRBV27 with TRBJ2-7; a weak D match, TRBD2 (5 bases). Trimming removed 2 bases from V and 2 bases from J, with 16 bases in between. CDR1 and CDR2 from the germline V gene are MNHEY and SMNVEV (reference sequence). The CDR3 consists of 16 residues. In nucleotides, the CDR3 is TGTGCCAGCAGTTTAGTGGTGGCTAGCACCGCCTACGAGCAGTACTTC. It encodes CASSLVVASTAYEQYF.

V is TRBV18 and J is TRBJ1-6; D is uncertain. The CDR3 is made up of 12 amino acids. The germline CDR1 and CDR2 sequences are KGHSH and LQKENI. V lost 5 bases to trimming and J lost 6 bases, with 5 bases between them. The CDR3 loop reads CASSESNSPLHF. The CDR3 DNA follows: TGTGCCAGCTCAGAGAGTAATTCACCCCTCCACTTT.

This sequence joins TRBV21-1 and TRBJ2-7; no check of the table's D call, TRBD2, against the DNA was made. TRBV21-1 is listed as a pseudogene. This CDR3 is 16 amino acids long. CDR3 sequence (DNA): TGTGCCAGCAGCAAAGCGCGGGGGACACCCGCCGTAGTTCGGTACTTC. It yields the protein CASSKARGTPAVVRYF.

The V gene is TRBV28, the J gene TRBJ2-7; D possibly corresponds to TRBD1 (5 bases). Germline V gene data show CDR1 as MDHEN and CDR2 as SYDVKM. The CDR3 consists of 15 residues. The V gene lost 4 bases and the J gene lost 4 bases, with 17 bases spanning the gap. CDR3: CASSSPGFGLYEQYF. The DNA of the CDR3 is TGTGCCAGCAGTTCCCCAGGGTTCGGATTATACGAGCAGTACTTC. The full variable domain, in which reference TRBV28 and TRBJ2-7 provide the parts outside the CDR3, is DVKVTQSSRYLVKRTGEKVFLECVQDMDHENMFWYRQDPGLGLRLIYFSYDVKMKEKGDIPEGYSVSREKKERFSLILESASTNQTSMYLCASSSPGFGLYEQYFGPGTRLTVT.

The J gene is TRBJ1-2, the V gene TRBV19; 7 bases fit TRBD1. The CDR3 totals 13 residues. V dropped 3 bases and J dropped 4; count of bases not matched to a gene: 2. Germline V CDR1 and CDR2: LNHDA, SQIVND (reference sequence). The CDR3 reads CASSIGTVYGYTF. The DNA for the CDR3 is TGTGCCAGTAGTATCGGGACAGTCTATGGCTACACCTTC. Complete variable domain (other parts from reference TRBV19 and TRBJ1-2): DGGITQSPKYLFRKEGQNVTLSCEQNLNHDAMYWYRQDPGQGLRLIYYSQIVNDFQKGDIAEGYSVSREKKESFPLTVTSAQKNPTAFYLCASSIGTVYGYTFGSGTRLTVV.

As DNA, the CDR3 is TGTGCCAGCAGTTACGGGACTCCTTATACGCAGTATTTT. Its translation: CASSYGTPYTQYF. This rearrangement joins TRBV6-5 to TRBJ2-3, with D perhaps matching TRBD2 (6 bases). Trimming left V 2 bases short and J 7 bases short, with 10 bases between. CDR1 is MNHEY and CDR2 is SVGAGI in the germline V gene. CDR3 size: 13 residues.

The chain joins TRBV27 to TRBJ1-6, with D perhaps TRBD1 (5 bases). Trimming shortened V by 4 bases and J by 9 bases, and 13 bases separated the two germline ends. The CDR3 is 14 amino acids. Germline lookup yields CDR1 MNHEY and CDR2 SMNVEV (reference sequence). CDR3 DNA: TGTGCCAGCAGTTCTCGGGACTCCGGTTCACCCCTCCACTTT. It specifies CASSSRDSGSPLHF.